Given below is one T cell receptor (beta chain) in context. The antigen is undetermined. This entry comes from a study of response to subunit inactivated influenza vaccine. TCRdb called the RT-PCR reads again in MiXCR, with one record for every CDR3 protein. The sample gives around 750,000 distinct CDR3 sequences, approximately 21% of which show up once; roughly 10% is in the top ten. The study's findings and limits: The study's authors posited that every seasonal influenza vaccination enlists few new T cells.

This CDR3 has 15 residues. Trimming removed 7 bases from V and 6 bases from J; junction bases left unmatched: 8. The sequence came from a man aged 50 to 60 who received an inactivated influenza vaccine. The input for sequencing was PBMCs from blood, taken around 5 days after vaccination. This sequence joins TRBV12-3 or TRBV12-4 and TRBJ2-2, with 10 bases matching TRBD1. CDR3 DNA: TGTGCCAGCACCCCGGGACAGGGGTCCCCCGGGGAGCTGTTTTTT. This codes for CASTPGQGSPGELFF.